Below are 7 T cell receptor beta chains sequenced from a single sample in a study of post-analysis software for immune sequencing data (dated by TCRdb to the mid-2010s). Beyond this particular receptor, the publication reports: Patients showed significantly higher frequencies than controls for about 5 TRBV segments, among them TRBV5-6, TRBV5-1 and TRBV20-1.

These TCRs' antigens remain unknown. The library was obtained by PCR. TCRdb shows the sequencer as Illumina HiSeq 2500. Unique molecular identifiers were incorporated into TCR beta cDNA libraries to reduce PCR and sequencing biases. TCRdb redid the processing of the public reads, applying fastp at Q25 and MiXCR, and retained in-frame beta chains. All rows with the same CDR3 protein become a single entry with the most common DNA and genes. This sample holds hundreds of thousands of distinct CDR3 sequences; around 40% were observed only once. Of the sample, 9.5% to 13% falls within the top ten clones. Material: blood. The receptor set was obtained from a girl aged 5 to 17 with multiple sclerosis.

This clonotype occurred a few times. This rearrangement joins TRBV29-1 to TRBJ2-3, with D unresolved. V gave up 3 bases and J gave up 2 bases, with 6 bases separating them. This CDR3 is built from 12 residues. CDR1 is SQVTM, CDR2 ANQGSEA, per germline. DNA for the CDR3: TGCAGCGTTGAGTTAACCACAGATACGCAGTATTTT. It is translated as CSVELTTDTQYF.

The CDR3 region has the DNA TGCAGCGTTGAAGTGACAGGGTCGGATACGCAGTATTTT. This codes for CSVEVTGSDTQYF. The genes are TRBV29-1 and TRBJ2-3, with 7 bases lining up with TRBD1. Germline V lookup: CDR1 SQVTM, CDR2 ANQGSEA. This CDR3 has 13 residues. The junction had 4 bases not matched to a gene; V was cut back by 1 base and J by 6 bases.

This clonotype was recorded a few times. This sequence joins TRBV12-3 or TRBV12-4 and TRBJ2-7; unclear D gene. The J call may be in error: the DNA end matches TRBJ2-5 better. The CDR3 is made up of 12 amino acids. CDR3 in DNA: TGTGCCAGCAGTTCTATTAGTGTGACCCAGTACTTC. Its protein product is CASSSISVTQYF.

The CDR3 nucleotides are TGTGCCAGCAGTTTAGCTTTAGGGGGGTCCTACGAGCAGTACTTC. It yields the protein CASSLALGGSYEQYF. V gene TRBV28 combines with J gene TRBJ2-7; perhaps D is TRBD1 or TRBD2 (6 bases each). The CDR3 totals 15 residues. The germline V and J ends were trimmed by 2 bases and 1 base, with 12 bases remaining between them. Germline CDR1 is MDHEN and CDR2 is SYDVKM. Supplemented by reference TRBV28 and TRBJ2-7, the full variable domain reads DVKVTQSSRYLVKRTGEKVFLECVQDMDHENMFWYRQDPGLGLRLIYFSYDVKMKEKGDIPEGYSVSREKKERFSLILESASTNQTSMYLCASSLALGGSYEQYFGPGTRLTVT.

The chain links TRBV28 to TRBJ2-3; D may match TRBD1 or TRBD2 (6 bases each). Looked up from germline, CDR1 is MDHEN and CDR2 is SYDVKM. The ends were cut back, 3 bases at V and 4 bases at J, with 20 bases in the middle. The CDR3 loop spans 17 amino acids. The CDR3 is CASSFWETIGGADTQYF. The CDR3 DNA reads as TGTGCCAGCAGTTTTTGGGAAACAATCGGGGGCGCAGATACGCAGTATTTT.

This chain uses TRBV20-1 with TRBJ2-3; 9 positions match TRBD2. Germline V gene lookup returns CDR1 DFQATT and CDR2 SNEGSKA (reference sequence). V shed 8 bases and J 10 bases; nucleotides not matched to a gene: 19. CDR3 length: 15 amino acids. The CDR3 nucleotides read TGCAGTACTACCTTTAGCGGGAGTGTGAGCCGGGCGCAGTATTTT. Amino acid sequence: CSTTFSGSVSRAQYF.

This CDR3 reads CASSFFREDNEQFF. DNA for the CDR3: TGTGCCAGCAGTTTTTTCAGGGAAGACAATGAGCAGTTCTTC. The chain links TRBV28 to TRBJ2-1; D might be TRBD1 (5 bases). From germline, CDR1 is MDHEN and CDR2 SYDVKM. The CDR3 is 14 residues long. Trimming took 3 bases from V and 5 from J, leaving 11 bases between them.